This TCR beta chain was captured by sequencing in a study of control samples from healthy donors and cancer patients. V was cut by 1 base and J by 4 bases, with 10 bases left in between. Germline assignment: CDR1 SEHNR and CDR2 FQNEAQ (reference sequence). The CDR3 runs to 14 residues. Measured with immunoSEQ multiplex PCR; TCRdb has only the in-frame clones, and not every one. Of some 48,000 clones in the sample, approximately 93% were seen once. The sequencing input was PBMCs. The TCR originated in a woman between 45 and 60 years old with head and neck cancer. The chain carries TRBV7-9 and TRBJ1-1; the D gene is possibly TRBD1 (5 bases). This CDR3 is CASSLGTPGTEAFF. The CDR3 bases are TGTGCCAGCAGCTTAGGGACACCGGGCACTGAAGCTTTCTTT.